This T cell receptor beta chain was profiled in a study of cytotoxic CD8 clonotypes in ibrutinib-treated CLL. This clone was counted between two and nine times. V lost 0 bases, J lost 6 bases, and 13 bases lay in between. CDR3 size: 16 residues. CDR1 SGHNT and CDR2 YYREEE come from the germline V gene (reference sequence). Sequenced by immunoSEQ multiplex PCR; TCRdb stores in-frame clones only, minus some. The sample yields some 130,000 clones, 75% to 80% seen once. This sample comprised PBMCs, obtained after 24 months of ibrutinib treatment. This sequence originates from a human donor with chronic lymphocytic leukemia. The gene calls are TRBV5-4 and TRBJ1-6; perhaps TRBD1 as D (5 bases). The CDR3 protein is CASSLGAGLSNSPLHF. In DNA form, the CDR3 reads TGTGCCAGCAGCTTGGGTGCAGGGCTGAGTAATTCACCCCTCCACTTT.